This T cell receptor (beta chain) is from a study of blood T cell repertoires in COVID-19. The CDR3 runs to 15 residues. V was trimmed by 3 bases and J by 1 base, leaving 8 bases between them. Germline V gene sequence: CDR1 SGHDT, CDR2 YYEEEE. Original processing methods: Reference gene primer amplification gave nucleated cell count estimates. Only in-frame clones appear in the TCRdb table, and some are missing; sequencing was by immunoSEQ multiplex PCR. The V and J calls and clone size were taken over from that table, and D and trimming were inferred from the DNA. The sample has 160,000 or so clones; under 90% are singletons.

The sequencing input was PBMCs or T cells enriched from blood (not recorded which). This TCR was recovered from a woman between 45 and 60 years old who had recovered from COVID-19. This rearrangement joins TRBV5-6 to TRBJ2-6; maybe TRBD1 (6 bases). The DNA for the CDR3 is TGTGCCAGCAGCTCTGGACAGTCTGGGGCCAACGTCCTGACTTTC. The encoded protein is CASSSGQSGANVLTF. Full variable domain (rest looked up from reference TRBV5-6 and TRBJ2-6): DAGVTQSPTHLIKTRGQQVTLRCSPKSGHDTVSWYQQALGQGPQFIFQYYEEEERQRGNFPDRFSGHQFPNYSSELNVNALLLGDSALYLCASSSGQSGANVLTFGAGSRLTVL.